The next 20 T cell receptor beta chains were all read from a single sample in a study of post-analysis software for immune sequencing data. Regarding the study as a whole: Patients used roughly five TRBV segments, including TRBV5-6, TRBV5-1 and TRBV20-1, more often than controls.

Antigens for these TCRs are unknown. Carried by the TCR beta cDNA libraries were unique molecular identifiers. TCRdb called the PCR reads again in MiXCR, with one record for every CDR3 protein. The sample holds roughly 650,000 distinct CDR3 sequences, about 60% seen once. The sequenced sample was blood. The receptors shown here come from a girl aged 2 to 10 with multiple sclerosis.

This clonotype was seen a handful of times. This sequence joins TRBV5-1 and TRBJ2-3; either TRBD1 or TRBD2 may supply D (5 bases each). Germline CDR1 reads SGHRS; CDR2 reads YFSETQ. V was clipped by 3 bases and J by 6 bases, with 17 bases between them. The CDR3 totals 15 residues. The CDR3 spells CASSSGAAAPDTQYF. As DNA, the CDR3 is TGCGCCAGCAGCTCCGGGGCGGCCGCACCGGATACGCAGTATTTT. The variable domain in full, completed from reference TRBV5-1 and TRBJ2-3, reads KAGVTQTPRYLIKTRGQQVTLSCSPISGHRSVSWYQQTPGQGLQFLFEYFSETQRNKGNFPGRFSGRQFSNSRSEMNVSTLELGDSALYLCASSSGAAAPDTQYFGPGTRLTVL.

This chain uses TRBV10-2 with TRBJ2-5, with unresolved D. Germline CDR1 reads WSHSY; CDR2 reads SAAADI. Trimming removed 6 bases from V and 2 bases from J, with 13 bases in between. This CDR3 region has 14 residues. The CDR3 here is CASRDRSRQETQYF. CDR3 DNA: TGCGCCAGCAGGGATCGTAGCCGTCAAGAGACCCAGTACTTC.

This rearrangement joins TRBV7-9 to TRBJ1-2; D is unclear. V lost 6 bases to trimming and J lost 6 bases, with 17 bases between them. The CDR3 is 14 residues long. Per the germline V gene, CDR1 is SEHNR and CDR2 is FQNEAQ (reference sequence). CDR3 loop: CASRAHGQANGYTF. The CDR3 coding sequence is TGTGCCAGCAGGGCCCATGGGCAGGCGAATGGCTACACCTTC.

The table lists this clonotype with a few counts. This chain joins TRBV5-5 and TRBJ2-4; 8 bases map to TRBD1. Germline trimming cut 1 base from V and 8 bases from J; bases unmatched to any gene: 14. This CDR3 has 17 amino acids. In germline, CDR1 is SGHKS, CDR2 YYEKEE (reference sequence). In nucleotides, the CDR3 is TGTGCCAGCAGCTTGACGGGTTCCGGGACAGGCTTCGACATTCAGTACTTC. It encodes CASSLTGSGTGFDIQYF. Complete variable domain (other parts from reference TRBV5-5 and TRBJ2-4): DAGVTQSPTHLIKTRGQQVTLRCSPISGHKSVSWYQQVLGQGPQFIFQYYEKEERGRGNFPDRFSARQFPNYSSELNVNALLLGDSALYLCASSLTGSGTGFDIQYFGAGTRLSVL.

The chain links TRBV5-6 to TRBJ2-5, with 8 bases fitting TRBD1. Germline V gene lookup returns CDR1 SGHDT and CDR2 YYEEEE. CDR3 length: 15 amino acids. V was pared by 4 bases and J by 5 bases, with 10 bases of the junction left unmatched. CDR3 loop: CASSLRTGNGETQYF. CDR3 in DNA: TGTGCCAGCAGCCTAAGGACAGGGAACGGCGAGACCCAGTACTTC.

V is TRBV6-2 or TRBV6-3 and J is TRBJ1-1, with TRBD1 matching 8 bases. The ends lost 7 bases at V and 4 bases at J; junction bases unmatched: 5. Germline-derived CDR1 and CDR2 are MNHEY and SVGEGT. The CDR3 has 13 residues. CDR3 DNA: TGTGCCAGCACCGGACAGGGTACCACTGAAGCTTTCTTT. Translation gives CASTGQGTTEAFF.

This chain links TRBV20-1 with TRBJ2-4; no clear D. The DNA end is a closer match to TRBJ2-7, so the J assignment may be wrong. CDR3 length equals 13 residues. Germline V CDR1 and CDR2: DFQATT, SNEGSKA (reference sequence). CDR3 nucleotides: TGCAGTGCTAGAGGGAGCTTTGCCTACGAGCAGTACTTC. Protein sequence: CSARGSFAYEQYF.

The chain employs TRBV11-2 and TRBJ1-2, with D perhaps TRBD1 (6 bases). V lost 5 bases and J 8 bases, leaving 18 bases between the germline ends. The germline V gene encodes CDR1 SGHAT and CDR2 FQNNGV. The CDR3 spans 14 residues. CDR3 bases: TGTGCCAGCAGCCCGGGGACGGGGGGCGGCGGCTACACCTTC. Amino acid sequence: CASSPGTGGGGYTF.

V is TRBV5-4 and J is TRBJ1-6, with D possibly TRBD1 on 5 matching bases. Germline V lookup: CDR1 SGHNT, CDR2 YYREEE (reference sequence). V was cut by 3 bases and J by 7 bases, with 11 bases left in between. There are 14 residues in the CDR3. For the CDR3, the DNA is TGTGCCAGCAGCTCGGGGACCGCGAATTCACCCCTCCACTTT. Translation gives CASSSGTANSPLHF.

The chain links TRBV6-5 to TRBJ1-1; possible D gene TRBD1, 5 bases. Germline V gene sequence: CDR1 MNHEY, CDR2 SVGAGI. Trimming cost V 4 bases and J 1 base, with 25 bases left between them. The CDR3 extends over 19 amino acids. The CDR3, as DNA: TGTGCCAGCAGTTCCACGCGTCGTGGGGCGGTCGTGGCGAACACTGAAGCTTTCTTT. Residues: CASSSTRRGAVVANTEAFF.

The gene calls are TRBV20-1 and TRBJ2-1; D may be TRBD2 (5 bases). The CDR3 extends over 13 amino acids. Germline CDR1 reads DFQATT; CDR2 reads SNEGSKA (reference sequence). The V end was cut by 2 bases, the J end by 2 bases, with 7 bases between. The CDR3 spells CSARKAAYNEQFF. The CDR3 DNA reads TGCAGTGCTAGAAAAGCGGCCTACAATGAGCAGTTCTTC.

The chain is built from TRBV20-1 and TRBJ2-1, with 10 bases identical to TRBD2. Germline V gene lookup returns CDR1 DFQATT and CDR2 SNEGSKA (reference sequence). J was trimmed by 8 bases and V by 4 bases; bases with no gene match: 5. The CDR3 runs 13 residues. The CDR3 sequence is CSATSGRGYEQFF. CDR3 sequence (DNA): TGCAGTGCTACTAGCGGGAGAGGATATGAGCAGTTCTTC.

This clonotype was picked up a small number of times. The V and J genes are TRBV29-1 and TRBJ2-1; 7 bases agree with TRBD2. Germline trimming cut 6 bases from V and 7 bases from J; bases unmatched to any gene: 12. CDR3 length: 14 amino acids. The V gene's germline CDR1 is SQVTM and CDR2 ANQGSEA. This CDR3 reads CSVPTREKRNEQFF. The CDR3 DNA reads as TGCAGCGTCCCCACGCGGGAGAAACGGAATGAGCAGTTCTTC.

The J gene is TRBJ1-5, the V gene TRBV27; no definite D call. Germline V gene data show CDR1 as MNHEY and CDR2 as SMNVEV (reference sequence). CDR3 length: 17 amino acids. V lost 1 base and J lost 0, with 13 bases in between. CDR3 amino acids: CASSLYQFEGSNQPQHF. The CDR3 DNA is TGTGCCAGCAGTTTATACCAATTCGAGGGTAGCAATCAGCCCCAGCATTTT.

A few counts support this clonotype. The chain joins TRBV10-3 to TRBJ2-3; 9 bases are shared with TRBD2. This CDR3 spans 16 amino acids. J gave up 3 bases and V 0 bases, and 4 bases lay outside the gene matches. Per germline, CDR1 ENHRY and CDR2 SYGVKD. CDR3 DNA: TGTGCCATCAGTGAGTCGAGGCTAGCGGGAACAGATACGCAGTATTTT. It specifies CAISESRLAGTDTQYF.

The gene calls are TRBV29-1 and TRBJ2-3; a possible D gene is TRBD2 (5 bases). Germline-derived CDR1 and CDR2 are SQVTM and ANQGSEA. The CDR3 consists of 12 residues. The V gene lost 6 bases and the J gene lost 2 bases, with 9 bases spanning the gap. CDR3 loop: CSVNGLTDTQYF. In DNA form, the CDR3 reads TGCAGCGTGAACGGACTCACAGATACGCAGTATTTT.

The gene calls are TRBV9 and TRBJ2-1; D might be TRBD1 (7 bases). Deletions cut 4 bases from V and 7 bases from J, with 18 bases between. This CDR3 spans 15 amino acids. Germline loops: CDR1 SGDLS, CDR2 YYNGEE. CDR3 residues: CASSPQGGRGNEQFF. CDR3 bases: TGTGCCAGCAGCCCCCAGGGGGGCAGGGGAAATGAGCAGTTCTTC.

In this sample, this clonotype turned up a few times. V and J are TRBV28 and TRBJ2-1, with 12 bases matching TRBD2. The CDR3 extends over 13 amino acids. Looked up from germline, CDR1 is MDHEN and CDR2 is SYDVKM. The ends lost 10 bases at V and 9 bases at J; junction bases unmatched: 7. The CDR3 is CATALAGGGEQFF. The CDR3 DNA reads TGTGCCACTGCACTAGCGGGGGGAGGTGAGCAGTTCTTC. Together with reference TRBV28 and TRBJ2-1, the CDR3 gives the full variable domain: DVKVTQSSRYLVKRTGEKVFLECVQDMDHENMFWYRQDPGLGLRLIYFSYDVKMKEKGDIPEGYSVSREKKERFSLILESASTNQTSMYLCATALAGGGEQFFGPGTRLTVL.

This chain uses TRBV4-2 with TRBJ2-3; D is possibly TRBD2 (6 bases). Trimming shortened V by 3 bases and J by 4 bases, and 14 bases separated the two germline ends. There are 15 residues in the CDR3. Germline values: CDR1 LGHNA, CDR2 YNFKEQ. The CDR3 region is CASSQMAGQPDTQYF. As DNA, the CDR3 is TGTGCCAGCAGCCAGATGGCGGGGCAGCCAGATACGCAGTATTTT.

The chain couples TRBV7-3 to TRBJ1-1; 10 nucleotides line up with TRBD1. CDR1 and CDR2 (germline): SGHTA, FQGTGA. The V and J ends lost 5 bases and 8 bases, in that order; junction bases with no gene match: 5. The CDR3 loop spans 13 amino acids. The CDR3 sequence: CASSPGTGEEAFF. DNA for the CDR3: TGTGCCAGCAGCCCGGGGACAGGGGAGGAAGCTTTCTTT.